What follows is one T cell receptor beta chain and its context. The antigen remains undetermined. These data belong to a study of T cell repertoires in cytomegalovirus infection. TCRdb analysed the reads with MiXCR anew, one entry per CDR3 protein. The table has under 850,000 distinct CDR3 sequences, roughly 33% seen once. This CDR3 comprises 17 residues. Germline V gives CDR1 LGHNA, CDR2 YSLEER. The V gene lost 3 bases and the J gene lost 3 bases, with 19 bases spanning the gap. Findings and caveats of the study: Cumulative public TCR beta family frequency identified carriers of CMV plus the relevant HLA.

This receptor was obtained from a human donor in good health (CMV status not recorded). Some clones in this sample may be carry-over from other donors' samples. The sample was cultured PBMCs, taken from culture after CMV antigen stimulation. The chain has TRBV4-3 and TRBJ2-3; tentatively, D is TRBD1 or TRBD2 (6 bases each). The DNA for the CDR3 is TGCGCCAGCAGCCAGGCTGGGGGGCGGGCGGGGACAGATACGCAGTATTTT. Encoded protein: CASSQAGGRAGTDTQYF.